The present T cell receptor (beta chain) was sequenced within a study of cytotoxic CD8 clonotypes in ibrutinib-treated CLL. Study conclusions and caveats: Stable or contracted on treatment, public clonotypes were also uncommon.

Profiled with immunoSEQ multiplex PCR; TCRdb holds only in-frame clones, not every one. Here the sample spans about 160,000 clones, 70% to 85% being singletons. CDR1 is SGHAT, CDR2 FQNNGV, per germline. Trimming took off 4 bases at V and 4 bases at J, with 13 bases between the two ends. CDR3 length equals 14 residues. As regards this clone: Its cognate antigen is unknown.

The input for sequencing was PBMCs, taken after 24 months of ibrutinib treatment. The TCR comes from a human donor with chronic lymphocytic leukemia. The rearrangement links TRBV11-2 to TRBJ2-5; D might be TRBD1 (6 bases). CDR3 DNA: TGTGCCAGCAGCTCGACAGGTTCCCCAGAGACCCAGTACTTC. Residues: CASSSTGSPETQYF.